The rows below give T cell receptor beta chains drawn from one sample of a study of blood T cell repertoires in COVID-19. Generated by immunoSEQ multiplex PCR, the TCRdb table keeps only in-frame clones and is missing some. The table records about 300,000 clones, about 90% of them present only once. Sequenced sample: peripheral blood. The receptors come from a woman in her 40s who had recovered from COVID-19. Each CDR3 is given with its conserved first and last residue. A D gene is named only where the DNA matches it firmly. Not all rows give a size; the values are once, few, many and, for expanded clones, a class.

>TRBV5-4|-|-|TRBJ1-6
CASSVTGSNSPLHF
TGTGCCAGCAGCGTTACAGGGTCTAATTCACCCCTCCACTTT
>TRBV9|-|-|TRBJ2-5
CASSPRGMDWGETQYF
TGTGCCAGCAGCCCGAGGGGGATGGATTGGGGAGAGACCCAGTACTTC
>TRBV28|TRBD1|-|TRBJ2-1
CASSQTTGASYNEQFF
TGTGCCAGCAGCCAAACAACAGGGGCCTCCTACAATGAGCAGTTCTTC
>TRBV7-8|TRBD1|-|TRBJ2-7
CASSLATGFEYEQYF
TGTGCCAGCAGCTTAGCGACAGGGTTCGAGTACGAGCAGTACTTC
>TRBV7-8|TRBD1|-|TRBJ2-7
CASSSPGQGRFYEQYF
TGTGCCAGCAGCTCCCCGGGACAGGGGAGATTTTACGAGCAGTACTTC
>TRBV19|-|-|TRBJ1-2
CASSNGAYYGYTF
TGTGCCAGTAGTAACGGAGCTTACTATGGCTACACCTTC
>TRBV14|-|-|TRBJ1-6
CASSPQRGRDSPLHF
TGTGCCAGCAGCCCTCAGCGAGGGAGGGATTCACCCCTCCACTTT
>TRBV5-1|TRBD1|-|TRBJ2-3
CASSLSGTGSTDTQYF
TGCGCCAGCAGCTTGTCCGGGACAGGGTCCACAGATACGCAGTATTTT
>TRBV5-1|-|few|TRBJ1-4
CASSLVQAGNEKLFF
TGCGCCAGCAGCTTGGTACAGGCAGGGAATGAAAAACTGTTTTTT
>TRBV5-4|TRBD2|-|TRBJ2-3
CASSLVAGVPLSTDTQYF
TGTGCCAGCAGCTTGGTAGCGGGCGTCCCTCTTAGCACAGATACGCAGTATTTT
>TRBV30|-|few|TRBJ1-5
CAWSPGNQPQHF
TGTGCCTGGAGCCCAGGGAATCAGCCCCAGCATTTT
>TRBV5-4|TRBD1|once|TRBJ2-3
CASSLGGQGTDTQYF
TGTGCCAGCAGCTTGGGGGGACAGGGTACAGATACGCAGTATTTT
>TRBV3-1/TRBV3-2|-|-|TRBJ1-1
CASSQGWTAAAFF
TGTGCCAGCAGCCAAGGATGGACAGCGGCGGCTTTCTTT
>TRBV5-1|-|-|TRBJ2-2
CASSLTVLGTTNTGELFF
TGCGCCAGCAGCTTGACAGTGCTGGGGACAACGAACACCGGGGAGCTGTTTTTT
>TRBV2|TRBD2|few|TRBJ2-3
CASSPGGASGDTQYF
TGTGCCAGCAGTCCCGGGGGGGCTAGTGGGGATACGCAGTATTTT
>TRBV30|TRBD2|-|TRBJ2-3
CAWSVHRTSGSTDTQYF
TGTGCCTGGAGTGTACATAGGACTAGCGGTAGCACAGATACGCAGTATTTT
>TRBV6-5|-|once|TRBJ1-4
CASSYSMGLKAEKLFF
TGTGCCAGCAGTTACTCGATGGGACTTAAGGCGGAAAAACTGTTTTTT
>TRBV5-1|-|-|TRBJ2-1
CASSLGGDGNEQFF
TGCGCCAGCAGCTTAGGAGGAGACGGCAATGAGCAGTTCTTC
>TRBV19|TRBD1|once|TRBJ1-2
CASSRMDRVMVMYTF
TGTGCCAGTAGTAGAATGGACAGGGTAATGGTTATGTACACCTTC
>TRBV9|-|once|TRBJ2-3
CASSVSGHLTDTQYF
TGTGCCAGCAGCGTCTCGGGACATCTCACAGATACGCAGTATTTT
>TRBV27|-|-|TRBJ1-5
CASSFGGSNQPQHF
TGTGCCAGCAGTTTCGGGGGGAGCAATCAGCCCCAGCATTTT
>TRBV4-3|-|-|TRBJ1-1
CASSHYRGNGVNTEAFF
TGCGCCAGCAGCCATTATAGGGGCAATGGGGTGAACACTGAAGCTTTCTTT
>TRBV5-6|TRBD1|-|TRBJ1-3
CASSGQGAGNTIYF
TGTGCCAGCAGCGGACAGGGCGCGGGAAACACCATATATTTT
>TRBV30|-|once|TRBJ1-1
CARVREGDTEAFF
TGTGCCCGAGTCCGGGAGGGGGACACTGAAGCTTTCTTT
>TRBV7-9|-|few|TRBJ1-6
CASSLFSNSPLHF
TGTGCCAGCAGCTTATTTTCGAATTCACCCCTCCACTTT
>TRBV6-6|-|-|TRBJ1-5
CASSYLNQPQHF
TGTGCCAGCAGTTACCTGAATCAGCCCCAGCATTTT
>TRBV6-2/TRBV6-3|-|-|TRBJ2-3
CASSRRRGGRTDTQYF
TGTGCCAGCAGTCGACGGAGAGGGGGACGCACAGATACGCAGTATTTT
>TRBV9|-|-|TRBJ2-1
CASSATGSLVYNEQFF
TGTGCCAGCAGCGCAACTGGTAGTCTGGTTTACAATGAGCAGTTCTTC
>TRBV7-9|TRBD1|-|TRBJ1-1
CASITGQGQHLTTEAFF
TGTGCCAGCATCACCGGACAGGGGCAACATCTCACCACTGAAGCTTTCTTT
>TRBV5-6|TRBD1|-|TRBJ1-1
CASSRDRNTEAFF
TGTGCCAGCAGCCGGGACAGGAACACTGAAGCTTTCTTT
>TRBV7-2|-|-|TRBJ2-4
CASSLASGLDIQYF
TGTGCCAGCAGCTTAGCAAGCGGTCTGGACATTCAGTACTTC
>TRBV4-3|TRBD1|-|TRBJ2-7
CASSQGDRTNSYEQYF
TGCGCCAGCAGCCAAGGGGACAGGACCAACTCCTACGAGCAGTACTTC
>TRBV5-1|-|-|TRBJ1-4
CASSFQGSTNEKLFF
TGCGCCAGCAGTTTCCAGGGCTCAACTAATGAAAAACTGTTTTTT
>TRBV29-1|-|-|TRBJ1-5
CSVRIRGSNQPQHF
TGCAGCGTTCGAATCAGGGGTAGCAATCAGCCCCAGCATTTT
>TRBV19|TRBD2|few|TRBJ2-7
CASSIDALAGGSDEQYF
TGTGCCAGTAGTATAGATGCACTAGCGGGGGGTTCTGACGAGCAGTACTTC
>TRBV7-9|-|-|TRBJ1-1
CASSPIFRTARMNTEAFF
TGTGCCAGCAGCCCGATTTTTAGGACAGCCCGAATGAACACTGAAGCTTTCTTT
>TRBV9|TRBD1|-|TRBJ2-7
CASSAVQGARHEQYF
TGTGCCAGCAGCGCCGTACAGGGGGCGAGGCACGAGCAGTACTTC
>TRBV15|-|-|TRBJ2-5
CATSRARGGGAETQYF
TGTGCCACCAGCAGAGCAAGGGGAGGGGGGGCGGAGACCCAGTACTTC
>TRBV7-2|-|few|TRBJ1-2
CASSPRQVYGYTF
TGTGCCAGCAGCCCAAGACAGGTCTATGGCTACACCTTC
>TRBV6-6|-|-|TRBJ1-2
CASSPPGGSGYTF
TGTGCCAGCAGTCCCCCGGGGGGAAGTGGCTACACCTTC
>TRBV15|-|-|TRBJ1-1
CATSRIAGLNTEAFF
TGTGCCACCAGCAGGATCGCAGGGCTGAACACTGAAGCTTTCTTT